This T cell receptor (beta chain) was recorded in a study of Graves' ophthalmopathy and Graves' hyperthyroidism. Study information: Peripheral blood collection took place at initial diagnosis, before any treatment. Study outcomes and limitations: From stable hyperthyroidism, ophthalmopathy was separated by a 13-signature model with roughly 89% sensitivity and 75% to 84% specificity. The majority of expanded thyroid clonotypes above 0.001 frequency also occurred in blood.

RNA served as the template for amplifying TCR beta CDR3 regions. A first-round RT-PCR used HTBI primers, followed by a second-round multiplex PCR. TCRdb reanalysed the multiplex PCR reads using MiXCR and keeps one entry per CDR3 protein. This sample has approximately 330,000 distinct CDR3 sequences, with roughly 15% found just once. Germline V gene sequence: CDR1 DFQATT, CDR2 SNEGSKA (reference sequence). The germline V and J ends were trimmed by 4 bases and 5 bases, with 17 bases remaining between them. The CDR3 spans 14 residues. This clonotype was seen ten or more times. No antigen is known for it. This receptor was taken from an adult man with Graves' ophthalmopathy. The chain couples TRBV20-1 to TRBJ2-5; maybe TRBD2 (6 bases). Specimen: peripheral blood. CDR3 amino acids: CSAIGRGMDETQYF. Here the CDR3 DNA reads TGCAGTGCTATTGGTCGCGGGATGGATGAGACCCAGTACTTC.